This record looks at one T cell receptor beta chain sequence and its context. The sample holds many counts of this clonotype. Which antigen it targets is not known. No much larger clone is present one base from it, and per-base qualities are unavailable. The source of the sample is a study of CD8+CD57+ T cells in acquired aplastic anemia (dated by TCRdb to between 2017 and 2018). Looking at the study overall: A mean of roughly 2.9 ug of DNA, ranging from roughly 0.18 to 30 ug, was extracted from sorted CD4+ and CD8+ cells. CD8+CD57+ expansion was defined as a frequency above the mean frequency observed in healthy subjects. Results and caveats for the whole study, not just this receptor: CD8+ Simpson's diversity did not differ significantly between patients and healthy controls (P=0.060). Although twenty-nine CD8+ CDR3 sequences were shared by patients and controls, these sequences appeared highly expressed in patients and within the immunodominant clones of patients.

The germline V gene encodes CDR1 SEHNR and CDR2 FQNEAQ (reference sequence). From the cysteine up to the phenylalanine, the CDR3 has a length of 15 residues. Just the 45-base CDR3 DNA is kept, in frame starting at base 1. V loses 8 bases at its end and J loses 7 bases; junction bases beyond the gene matches: 10. Flow cytometry had shown CD8+CD57+ cell expansion in the patients selected for sequencing. All patients had severe acquired aplastic anemia diagnosed by International Study of Aplastic Anemia and Agranulocytosis and Camitta criteria. No therapy had been received by the patients at the time of blood sampling. TCR repertoires of sorted CD4+ and CD8+ blood T cells from severe aplastic anemia patients and healthy subjects were deep-sequenced in the study. In the USA, patient enrollment took place under clinicaltrials.gov protocols 00001620, 01623167, 00001397, 00071045, 00081523 and 00961064. Ficoll-Paque density gradient centrifugation was used to isolate peripheral blood mononuclear cells. Before DNA extraction, CD4+ and CD8+ T cells were sorted with FACS or magnetic beads.

TCR beta VDJ combination and CDR3 sequence profiling used genomic DNA as the template. TCR repertoire sequencing was run on an Illumina HiSeq 2000. As for the authors' bioinformatics: TRBV/TRBJ rearrangement plots, CDR3 size and DJ length profiles, and Simpson's diversity index were used to assess repertoires. Whichever DNA sequence was most abundant in the deep sequencing data was defined as the immunodominant clone. CDR3 amino acid sequences were checked for sharing across subjects and were also compared against the VDJdb database and published repertoires. TCRdb ran its own pipeline on the public reads, namely fastp trimming at Q25 and MiXCR clone calling, and kept in-frame beta chains. Entries that share a CDR3 protein sequence are merged under the most common genes and DNA. The V and J calls reflect TCRdb's pipeline rather than the authors' work. For this sample the table gives under 200,000 distinct CDR3 sequences, of which roughly half were detected only once. The ten largest account for 8.5% to 10% of the sample.

The TCR sequence derives from a human donor with aplastic anemia. The sequencing sample was made of sorted CD4+, CD8+, or CD8+CD57+ T cells (not recorded which) from PBMCs. The chain links TRBV7-9 with TRBJ2-2; 10 junctional bases match TRBD1. CDR3 reads: CASGIGTGDVGELFF. Read as DNA, the sequence is TGTGCCAGCGGAATCGGGACAGGGGATGTCGGGGAGCTGTTTTTT.